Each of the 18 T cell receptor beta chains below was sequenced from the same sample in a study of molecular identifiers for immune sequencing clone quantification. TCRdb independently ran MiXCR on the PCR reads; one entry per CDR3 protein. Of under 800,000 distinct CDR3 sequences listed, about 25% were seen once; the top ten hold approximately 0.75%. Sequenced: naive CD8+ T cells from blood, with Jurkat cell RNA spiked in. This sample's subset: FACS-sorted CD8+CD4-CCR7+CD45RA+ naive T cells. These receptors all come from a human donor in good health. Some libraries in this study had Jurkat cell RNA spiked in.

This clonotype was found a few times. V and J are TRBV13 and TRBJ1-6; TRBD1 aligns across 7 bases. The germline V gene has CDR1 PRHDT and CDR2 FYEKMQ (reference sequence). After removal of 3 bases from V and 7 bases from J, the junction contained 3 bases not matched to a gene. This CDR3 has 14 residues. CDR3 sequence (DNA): TGTGCCAGCAGCTTGACAGGGAGAAATTCACCCCTCCACTTT. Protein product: CASSLTGRNSPLHF.

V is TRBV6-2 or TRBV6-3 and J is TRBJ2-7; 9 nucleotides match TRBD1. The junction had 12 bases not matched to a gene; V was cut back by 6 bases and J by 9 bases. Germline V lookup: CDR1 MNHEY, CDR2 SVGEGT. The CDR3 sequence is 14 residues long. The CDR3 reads CASSPGQGLFGQYF. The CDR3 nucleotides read TGTGCCAGCAGCCCGGGACAGGGTCTTTTTGGGCAGTACTTC.

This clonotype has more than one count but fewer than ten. The CDR3 sequence: CASTTGQGSYEQYF. CDR3 DNA sequence: TGCGCCAGCACGACGGGACAGGGGTCCTACGAGCAGTACTTC. The chain employs TRBV5-1 and TRBJ2-7; TRBD1 agrees at 10 bases. The CDR3 contains 14 residues. J gave up 1 base and V 6 bases, and 4 bases lay outside the gene matches. Germline V gives CDR1 SGHRS, CDR2 YFSETQ.

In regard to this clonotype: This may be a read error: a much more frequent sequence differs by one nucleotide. The CDR3 protein is CSVVQRASREQYF. CDR3 DNA: TGCAGCGTTGTCCAGCGGGCTAGCCGGGAGCAGTACTTC. The V gene is TRBV29-1, the J gene TRBJ2-7; D may be TRBD2 (6 bases). The CDR3 covers 13 residues. The germline V gene has CDR1 SQVTM and CDR2 ANQGSEA. Trimming cost V 4 bases and J 7 bases, with 17 bases left between them.

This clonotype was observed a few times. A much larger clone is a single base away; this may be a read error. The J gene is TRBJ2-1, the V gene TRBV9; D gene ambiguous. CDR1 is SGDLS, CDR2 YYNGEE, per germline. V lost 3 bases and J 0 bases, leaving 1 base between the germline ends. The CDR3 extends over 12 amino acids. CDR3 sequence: CASSASYNEQFF. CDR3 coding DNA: TGTGCCAGCAGCGCCTCCTACAATGAGCAGTTCTTC. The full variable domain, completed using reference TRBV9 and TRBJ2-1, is DSGVTQTPKHLITATGQRVTLRCSPRSGDLSVYWYQQSLDQGLQFLIQYYNGEERAKGNILERFSAQQFPDLHSELNLSSLELGDSALYFCASSASYNEQFFGPGTRLTVL.

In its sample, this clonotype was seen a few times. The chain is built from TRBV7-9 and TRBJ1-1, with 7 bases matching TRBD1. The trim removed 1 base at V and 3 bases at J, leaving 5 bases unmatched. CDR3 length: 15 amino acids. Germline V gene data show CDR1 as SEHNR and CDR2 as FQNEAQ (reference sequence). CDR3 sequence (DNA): TGTGCCAGCAGCTTAGAGTCCAGGGGGGACACTGAAGCTTTCTTT. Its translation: CASSLESRGDTEAFF.

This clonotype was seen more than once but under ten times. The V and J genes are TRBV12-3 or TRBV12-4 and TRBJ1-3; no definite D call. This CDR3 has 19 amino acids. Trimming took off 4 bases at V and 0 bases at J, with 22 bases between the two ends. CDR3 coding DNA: TGTGCCAGCAGTTCAACACACGCCCCCGGGTCTAACTCTGGAAACACCATATATTTT. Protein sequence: CASSSTHAPGSNSGNTIYF.

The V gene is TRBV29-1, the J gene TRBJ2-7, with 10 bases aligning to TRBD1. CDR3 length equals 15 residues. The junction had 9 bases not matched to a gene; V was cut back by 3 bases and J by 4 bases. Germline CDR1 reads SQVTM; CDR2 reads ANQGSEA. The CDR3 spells CSVESTGGNPYEQYF. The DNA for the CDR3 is TGCAGCGTTGAGTCGACAGGGGGCAATCCGTACGAGCAGTACTTC.

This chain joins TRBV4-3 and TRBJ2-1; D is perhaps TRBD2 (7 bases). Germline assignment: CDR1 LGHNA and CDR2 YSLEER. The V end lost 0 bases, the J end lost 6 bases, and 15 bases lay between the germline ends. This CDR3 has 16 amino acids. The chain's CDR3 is CASSQDQAGACNEQFF. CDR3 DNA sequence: TGCGCCAGCAGCCAAGACCAGGCGGGGGCCTGCAATGAGCAGTTCTTC.

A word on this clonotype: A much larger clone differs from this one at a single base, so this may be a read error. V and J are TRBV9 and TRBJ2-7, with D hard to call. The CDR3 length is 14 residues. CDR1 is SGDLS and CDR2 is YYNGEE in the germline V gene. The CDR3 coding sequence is TGTGCCCGCAGCGTAGGTTCAAGCTCCTACGAGCAGTACTTC. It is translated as CARSVGSSSYEQYF.

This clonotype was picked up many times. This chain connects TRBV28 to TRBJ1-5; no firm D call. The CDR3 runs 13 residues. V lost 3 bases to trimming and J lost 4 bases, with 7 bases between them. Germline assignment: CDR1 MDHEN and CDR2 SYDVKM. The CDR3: CASSFGRNQPQHF. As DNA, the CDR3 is TGTGCCAGCAGTTTCGGACGAAATCAGCCCCAGCATTTT.

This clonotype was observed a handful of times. This CDR3 reads CASSLPRDYNREQFF. The CDR3 DNA reads as TGTGCCAGCAGTTTACCCCGGGACTACAACAGGGAGCAGTTCTTC. The chain joins TRBV12-3 or TRBV12-4 to TRBJ2-1, with 7 bases matching TRBD2. The CDR3 is 15 amino acids. Germline trimming cut 2 bases from V and 10 bases from J; bases unmatched to any gene: 11.

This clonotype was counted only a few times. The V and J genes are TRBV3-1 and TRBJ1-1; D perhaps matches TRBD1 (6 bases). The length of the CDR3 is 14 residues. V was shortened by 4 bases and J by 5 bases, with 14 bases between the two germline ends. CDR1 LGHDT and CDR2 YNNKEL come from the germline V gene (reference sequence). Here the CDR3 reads CASSLGGTGTEAFF. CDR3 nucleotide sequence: TGTGCCAGCAGCCTAGGGGGGACGGGAACTGAAGCTTTCTTT.

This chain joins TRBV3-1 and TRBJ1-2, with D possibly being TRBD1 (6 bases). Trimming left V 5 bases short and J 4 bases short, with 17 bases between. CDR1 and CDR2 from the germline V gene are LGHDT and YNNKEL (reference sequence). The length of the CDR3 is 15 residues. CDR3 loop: CASSSKRTATYGYTF. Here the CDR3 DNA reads TGTGCCAGCAGCTCTAAGCGGACAGCCACCTATGGCTACACCTTC. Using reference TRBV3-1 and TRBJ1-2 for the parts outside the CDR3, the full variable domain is DTAVSQTPKYLVTQMGNDKSIKCEQNLGHDTMYWYKQDSKKFLKIMFSYNNKELIINETVPNRFSPKSPDKAHLNLHINSLELGDSAVYFCASSSKRTATYGYTFGSGTRLTVV.

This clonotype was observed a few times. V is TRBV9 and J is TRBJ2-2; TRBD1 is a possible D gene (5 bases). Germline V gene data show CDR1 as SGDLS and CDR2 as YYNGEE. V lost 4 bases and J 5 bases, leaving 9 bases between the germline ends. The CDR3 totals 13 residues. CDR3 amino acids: CASSKGYTGELFF. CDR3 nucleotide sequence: TGTGCCAGCAGCAAGGGGTATACCGGGGAGCTGTTTTTT. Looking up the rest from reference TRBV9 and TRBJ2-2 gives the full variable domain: DSGVTQTPKHLITATGQRVTLRCSPRSGDLSVYWYQQSLDQGLQFLIQYYNGEERAKGNILERFSAQQFPDLHSELNLSSLELGDSALYFCASSKGYTGELFFGEGSRLTVL.

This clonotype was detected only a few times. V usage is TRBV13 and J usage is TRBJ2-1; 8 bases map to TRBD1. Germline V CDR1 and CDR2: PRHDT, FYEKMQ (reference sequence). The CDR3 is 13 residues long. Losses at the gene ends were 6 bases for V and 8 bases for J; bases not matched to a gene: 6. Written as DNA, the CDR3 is TGTGCCAGCAGTGGACAGGGTTTGTATGAGCAGTTCTTC. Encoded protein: CASSGQGLYEQFF. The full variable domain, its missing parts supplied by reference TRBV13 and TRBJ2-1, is AAGVIQSPRHLIKEKRETATLKCYPIPRHDTVYWYQQGPGQDPQFLISFYEKMQSDKGSIPDRFSAQQFSDYHSELNMSSLELGDSALYFCASSGQGLYEQFFGPGTRLTVL.

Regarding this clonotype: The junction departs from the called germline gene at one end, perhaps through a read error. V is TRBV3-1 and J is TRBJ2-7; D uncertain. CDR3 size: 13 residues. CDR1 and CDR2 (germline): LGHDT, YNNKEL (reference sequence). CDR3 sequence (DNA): TGTGCCAGCAGACAAGCGCCAGGCAACGAGCAGTACTTC. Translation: CASRQAPGNEQYF.

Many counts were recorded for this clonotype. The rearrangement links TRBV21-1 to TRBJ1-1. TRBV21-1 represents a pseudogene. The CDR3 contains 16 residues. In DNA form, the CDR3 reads TGTGCCAGCACCGGAGGGGGTCGGCAGGGCGGCACTGAAGCTTTCTTT. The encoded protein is CASTGGGRQGGTEAFF.